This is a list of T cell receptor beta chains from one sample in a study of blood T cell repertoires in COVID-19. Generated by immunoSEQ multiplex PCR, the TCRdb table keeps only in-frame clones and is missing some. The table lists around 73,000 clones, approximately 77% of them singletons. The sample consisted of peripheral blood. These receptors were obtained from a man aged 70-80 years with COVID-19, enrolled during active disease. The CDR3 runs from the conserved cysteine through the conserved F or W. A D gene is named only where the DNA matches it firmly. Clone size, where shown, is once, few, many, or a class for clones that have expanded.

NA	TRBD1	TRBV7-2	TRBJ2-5	CASSLEWQGARETQYF	TGTGCCAGCAGCTTAGAATGGCAGGGGGCTCGGGAGACCCAGTACTTC
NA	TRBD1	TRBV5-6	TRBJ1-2	CASSRTGNYGYTF	TGTGCCAGCAGCAGGACAGGGAACTATGGCTACACCTTC
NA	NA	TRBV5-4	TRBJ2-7	CASSLLARPYEQYF	TGTGCCAGCAGCTTGCTAGCGCGGCCCTACGAGCAGTACTTC
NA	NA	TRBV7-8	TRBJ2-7	CASSLAFVQAGPYEQYF	TGTGCCAGCAGCTTAGCTTTTGTGCAGGCGGGCCCTTACGAGCAGTACTTC
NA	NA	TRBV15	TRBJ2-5	CATSRDLKRQETQYF	TGTGCCACCAGCAGAGATCTCAAGCGTCAGGAGACCCAGTACTTC
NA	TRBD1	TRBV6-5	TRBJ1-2	CASSLGQGGLNGYTF	TGTGCCAGCAGCCTGGGACAGGGGGGTTTGAATGGCTACACCTTC
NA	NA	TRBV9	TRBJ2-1	CASSVDPSGNEQFF	TGTGCCAGCAGCGTAGACCCTTCGGGGAATGAGCAGTTCTTC
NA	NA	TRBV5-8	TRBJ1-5	CASTTSGDSNQPQHF	TGTGCCAGCACCACCTCGGGGGATTCGAATCAGCCCCAGCATTTT
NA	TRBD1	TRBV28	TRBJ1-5	CASSGRTGAGQPQHF	TGTGCCAGCAGTGGCCGGACAGGGGCAGGGCAGCCCCAGCATTTT
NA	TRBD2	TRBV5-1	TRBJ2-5	CASSLGAGGPFETQYF	TGCGCCAGCAGCTTGGGAGCGGGAGGGCCGTTTGAGACCCAGTACTTC
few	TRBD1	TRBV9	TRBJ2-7	CASSVTGGSYEQYF	TGTGCCAGCAGCGTAACAGGGGGCTCCTACGAGCAGTACTTC
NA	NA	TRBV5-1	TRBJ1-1	CASSLRHRETEAFF	TGCGCCAGCAGCTTGCGGCACAGGGAAACTGAAGCTTTCTTT
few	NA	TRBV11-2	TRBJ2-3	CASSLGTNPGDTQYF	TGTGCCAGCAGCTTAGGGACTAACCCCGGAGATACGCAGTATTTT
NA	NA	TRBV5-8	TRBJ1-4	CASSLKLGDRIF	TGTGCCAGCAGCTTGAAATTGGGAGACAGGATTTTT
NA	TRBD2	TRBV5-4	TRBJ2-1	CASSLGGGDYNEQFF	TGTGCCAGCAGCTTGGGCGGGGGGGATTACAATGAGCAGTTCTTC
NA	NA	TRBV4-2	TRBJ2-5	CASSRDYQETQYF	TGTGCCAGCAGCCGAGACTACCAAGAGACCCAGTACTTC
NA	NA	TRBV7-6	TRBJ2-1	CASSLGGSVSGNEQFF	TGTGCCAGCAGCTTAGGAGGTTCCGTCTCGGGCAATGAGCAGTTCTTC
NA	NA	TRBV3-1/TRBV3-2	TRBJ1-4	CASSHNRDNEKLFF	TGTGCCAGCAGCCATAACAGGGATAATGAAAAACTGTTTTTT
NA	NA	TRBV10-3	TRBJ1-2	CAISESNQYYGYTF	TGTGCCATCAGTGAGTCGAACCAGTACTATGGCTACACCTTC
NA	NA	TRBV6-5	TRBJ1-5	CASSRTGQPQHF	TGTGCCAGCAGTCGAACAGGGCAGCCCCAGCATTTT
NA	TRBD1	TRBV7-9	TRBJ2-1	CASSLGTGHQEQFF	TGTGCCAGCAGCTTAGGGACAGGGCATCAGGAGCAGTTCTTC
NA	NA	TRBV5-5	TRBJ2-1	CASSLAASSYNEQFF	TGTGCCAGCAGCTTAGCGGCAAGCTCCTACAATGAGCAGTTCTTC
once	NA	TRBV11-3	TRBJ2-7	CASARGHEFYEQYF	TGTGCCAGCGCTCGGGGTCACGAGTTCTACGAGCAGTACTTC
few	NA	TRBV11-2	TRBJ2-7	CASSLMIDSSYEQYF	TGTGCCAGCAGCTTAATGATCGACAGCTCCTACGAGCAGTACTTC
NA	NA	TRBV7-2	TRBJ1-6	CASSPSQGNSPLHF	TGTGCCAGCAGCCCCTCTCAGGGAAATTCACCCCTCCACTTT
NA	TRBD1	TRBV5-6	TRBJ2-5	CASSWRSGQMYQETQYF	TGTGCCAGCAGCTGGCGCTCGGGACAGATGTACCAAGAGACCCAGTACTTC
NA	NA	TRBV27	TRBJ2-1	CASSLRQAGFIGNEQFF	TGTGCCAGCAGTCTCCGACAGGCGGGTTTTATCGGGAATGAGCAGTTCTTC
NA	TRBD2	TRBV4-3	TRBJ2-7	CASSPGRSGYEQYF	TGCGCCAGCAGCCCCGGGAGGAGCGGCTACGAGCAGTACTTC
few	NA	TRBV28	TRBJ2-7	CASSLVAGNTYEQYF	TGTGCCAGCAGTTTAGTGGCGGGGAACACCTACGAGCAGTACTTC
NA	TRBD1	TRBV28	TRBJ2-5	CASSITGGRKTQYF	TGTGCCAGCAGTATTACAGGGGGCAGGAAGACCCAGTACTTC
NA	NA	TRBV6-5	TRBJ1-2	CASSLGHANYGYTF	TGTGCCAGCAGTCTCGGACACGCTAACTATGGCTACACCTTC
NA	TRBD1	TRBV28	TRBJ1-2	CASSSPGQGSGYTF	TGTGCCAGCAGCAGTCCGGGACAGGGCTCTGGCTACACCTTC
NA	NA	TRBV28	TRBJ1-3	CASSLGGGGATGNTIYF	TGTGCCAGCAGTTTAGGGGGCGGGGGCGCTACCGGAAACACCATATATTTT
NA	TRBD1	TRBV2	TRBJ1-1	CASSDFQTGEAFF	TGTGCCAGCAGTGATTTCCAGACAGGGGAAGCTTTCTTT
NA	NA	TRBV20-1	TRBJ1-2	CSASEGLSYTF	TGCAGTGCTAGCGAGGGCTTAAGCTACACCTTC
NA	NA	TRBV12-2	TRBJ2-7	CASRFRGSSYEQYF	TGTGCAAGTCGCTTCAGGGGGTCCTCCTACGAGCAGTACTTC
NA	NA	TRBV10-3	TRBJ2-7	CAISEANSSEQYF	TGTGCCATCAGTGAGGCCAATTCTAGCGAGCAGTACTTC
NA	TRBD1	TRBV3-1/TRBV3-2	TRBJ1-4	CASSQVGTGGEKLFF	TGTGCCAGCAGCCAAGTTGGGACAGGGGGGGAAAAACTGTTTTTT
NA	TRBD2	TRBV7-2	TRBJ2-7	CASSAGLAFTYEQYF	TGTGCCAGCAGCGCCGGACTAGCGTTCACCTACGAGCAGTACTTC
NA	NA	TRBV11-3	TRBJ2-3	CASSLDASTTDTQYF	TGTGCCAGCAGCTTAGACGCGTCTACCACAGATACGCAGTATTTT
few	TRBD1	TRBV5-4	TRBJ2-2	CASTQGQGYNGELFF	TGTGCCAGCACCCAGGGACAGGGGTATAACGGGGAGCTGTTTTTT
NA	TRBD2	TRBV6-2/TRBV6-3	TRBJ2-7	CASSYASGDTYYEQYF	TGTGCCAGCAGTTACGCTAGCGGGGACACCTACTACGAGCAGTACTTC
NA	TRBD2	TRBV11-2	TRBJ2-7	CASSPRGRSSGRAHEQYF	TGTGCCAGCAGCCCAAGAGGGAGGAGTAGCGGGAGAGCTCACGAGCAGTACTTC
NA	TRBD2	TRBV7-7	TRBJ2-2	CASSRAGGADGELFF	TGTGCTAGCAGCCGTGCGGGGGGGGCGGACGGGGAGCTGTTTTTT
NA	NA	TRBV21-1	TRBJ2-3	CASSNVSGRAEFCTDTQYF	TGTGCCAGCAGCAACGTTAGCGGGAGGGCCGAGTTTTGCACAGATACGCAGTATTTT
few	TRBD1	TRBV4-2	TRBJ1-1	CASSQGEGQGNTEAFF	TGTGCCAGCAGCCAAGGGGAGGGACAGGGTAACACTGAAGCTTTCTTT
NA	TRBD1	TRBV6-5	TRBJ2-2	CASSSTGRTGELFF	TGTGCCAGCAGTTCGACAGGGCGGACCGGGGAGCTGTTTTTT
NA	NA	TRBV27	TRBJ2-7	CASSSAYEQYF	TGTGCCAGCAGTTCAGCCTACGAGCAGTACTTC
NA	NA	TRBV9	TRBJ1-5	CASSRDNQPQHF	TGTGCCAGCAGCCGGGACAATCAGCCCCAGCATTTT
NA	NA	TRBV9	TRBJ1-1	CASSPPFATGNTEAFF	TGTGCCAGCAGCCCCCCGTTTGCCACCGGGAACACTGAAGCTTTCTTT